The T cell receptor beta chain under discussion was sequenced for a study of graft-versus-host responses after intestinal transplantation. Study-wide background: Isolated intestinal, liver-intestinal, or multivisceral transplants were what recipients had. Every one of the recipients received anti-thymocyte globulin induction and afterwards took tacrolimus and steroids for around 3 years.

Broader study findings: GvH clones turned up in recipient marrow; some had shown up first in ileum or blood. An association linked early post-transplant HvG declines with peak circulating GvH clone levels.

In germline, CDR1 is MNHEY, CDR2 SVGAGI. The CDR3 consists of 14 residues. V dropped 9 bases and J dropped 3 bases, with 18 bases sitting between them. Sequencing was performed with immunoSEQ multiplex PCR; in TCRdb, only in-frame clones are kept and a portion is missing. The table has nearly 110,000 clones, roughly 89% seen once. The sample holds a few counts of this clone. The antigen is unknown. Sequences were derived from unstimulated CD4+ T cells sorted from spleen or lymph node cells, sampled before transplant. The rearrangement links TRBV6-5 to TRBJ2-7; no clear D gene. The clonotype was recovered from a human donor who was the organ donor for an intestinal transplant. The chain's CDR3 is CASVPRVGDYEQYF. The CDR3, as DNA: TGTGCCAGTGTCCCCCGGGTTGGGGACTACGAGCAGTACTTC.